This T cell receptor (beta chain) was sequenced in a study of molecular identifiers for immune sequencing clone quantification. Study observations and caveats: The study found clones above 20 RNA copies held over 99% of effector molecules and under 1% in naive cells.

Concerning this clonotype: Its antigen is as yet unknown.

The CDR3 length is 12 residues. V gave up 4 bases and J gave up 6 bases, with 7 bases separating them. Germline assignment: CDR1 LGHDT and CDR2 YNNKEL (reference sequence). Libraries for naive CD8 T cells, which were made from approximately 22,000 to 940,000 sorted cells, drew on 10%, 30% or 50% of the RNA. The authors sorted naive CD8 T cells as CD8+CD4-CCR7+CD45RA+. Preparation of the bulk TCR libraries relied on previously described methods and listed TCR primers. TCRdb re-derived calls from the PCR reads in MiXCR, one entry per CDR3 protein. The table lists approximately 100,000 distinct CDR3 sequences, around 33% of them singletons.

The TCR originated in a human donor in good health. Some libraries in this study had Jurkat cell RNA spiked in. The material sequenced was naive CD8+ T cells from blood, with Jurkat cell RNA spiked in. Stated subset: FACS-sorted CD8+CD4-CCR7+CD45RA+ naive T cells. The rearrangement uses TRBV3-1 and TRBJ2-1; perhaps TRBD2 as D (6 bases). DNA for the CDR3: TGTGCCAGCAGCCGGGGACTCAATGAGCAGTTCTTC. Amino acid sequence: CASSRGLNEQFF.